Following are 6 T cell receptor beta chains from one sample sequenced in a study of Graves' ophthalmopathy and Graves' hyperthyroidism (dated by TCRdb to about 2018). The sequencer listed for this sample is Illumina HiSeq 2000. For repertoire sequencing, the TCR beta CDR3 regions were amplified from RNA transcripts. A first-round RT-PCR used HTBI primers with the Qiagen OneStep RT-PCR kit, followed by a second-round multiplex PCR, size selection and purification. TCRdb's own reprocessing of the public reads used fastp at Q25 and MiXCR and kept productive beta chains. Identical CDR3 proteins give one entry, which carries the most common genes and DNA. This sample gives tens of thousands of distinct CDR3 sequences in total; under 55% of them show up just once. The ten top clones hold under 30% of the sample. Sequenced material: peripheral blood. The receptors here all came from an adult man with Graves' ophthalmopathy.

CDR3 nucleotide sequence: TGTGCCAGCAGGGCAGGGAGCTGGGACGAGCAGTACTTC. It codes for CASRAGSWDEQYF. The chain carries TRBV7-8 and TRBJ2-7, with D possibly called TRBD1 or TRBD2 (5 bases each). V was pared by 6 bases and J by 5 bases, with 14 bases between. The length of the CDR3 is 13 residues. CDR1 and CDR2 from the germline V gene are SGHVS and FQNEAQ. Full variable domain (remainder filled in from reference TRBV7-8 and TRBJ2-7): GAGVSQSPRYKVAKRGQDVALRCDPISGHVSLFWYQQALGQGPEFLTYFQNEAQLDKSGLPSDRFFAERPEGSVSTLKIQRTQQEDSAVYLCASRAGSWDEQYFGPGTRLTVT.

This clonotype was counted only a few times. The CDR3 region has the DNA TGTGCCAGCAGTGGGACGGCAGGATACAATGAGCAGTTCTTC. As protein: CASSGTAGYNEQFF. The rearrangement joins TRBV12-3 or TRBV12-4 to TRBJ2-1; possibly TRBD1 or TRBD2 for D (5 bases each). With 5 bases removed from V and 4 bases from J, the gap between germline ends came to 12 bases. The CDR3 extends over 14 amino acids.

This rearrangement joins TRBV7-6 to TRBJ1-4, with D hard to call. The CDR3 runs to 15 residues. With 4 bases removed from V and 7 bases from J, the gap between germline ends came to 16 bases. The germline V gene encodes CDR1 SGHVS and CDR2 FNYEAQ. The CDR3 region is CASSSDGSISEKLFF. CDR3 in DNA: TGTGCCAGCAGCTCGGACGGCTCGATAAGTGAAAAACTGTTTTTT. Complete variable domain (other parts from reference TRBV7-6 and TRBJ1-4): GAGVSQSPRYKVTKRGQDVALRCDPISGHVSLYWYRQALGQGPEFLTYFNYEAQQDKSGLPNDRFSAERPEGSISTLTIQRTEQRDSAMYRCASSSDGSISEKLFFGSGTQLSVL.

As to this clonotype: Since no conserved phenylalanine or tryptophan closes the CDR3, a read error is the likely cause. The chain couples TRBV2 to TRBJ1-2; TRBD1 might be the D (6 bases). The length of the CDR3 is 14 residues. CDR1 and CDR2 (germline): SNHLY, FYNNEI. Trimming shortened V by 7 bases and J by 2 bases, and 14 bases separated the two germline ends. In DNA form, the CDR3 reads TGTGCCAGCATCCCGACCACAGGGAACTATGGCTACACCCTT. It is translated as CASIPTTGNYGYTL.

This clonotype has more than one count but fewer than ten. The chain links TRBV27 to TRBJ2-1; 9 bases agree with TRBD2. Trimming cost V 5 bases and J 2 bases; bases outside gene matches: 7. The CDR3 is 16 amino acids. Germline CDR1 MNHEY, CDR2 SMNVEV (reference sequence). The CDR3 is CASSRTGLATYNEQFF. Here the CDR3 DNA reads TGTGCCAGCAGTCGAACGGGACTAGCCACCTACAATGAGCAGTTCTTC.

This clonotype has at least ten counts. The CDR3 bases are TGCGCCAGCGGGGCCAGCGGAATAGCCAAAAACATTCAGTACTTC. Translation: CASGASGIAKNIQYF. The chain uses TRBV10-2 and TRBJ2-4; D is perhaps TRBD1 or TRBD2 (5 bases each). Per germline, CDR1 WSHSY and CDR2 SAAADI. V lost 8 bases, J lost 0 bases, and 14 bases lay in between. The CDR3 covers 15 residues.